Below are 9 T cell receptor beta chains sequenced from a single sample in a study of human CD8 memory T cell subsets. Researchers made TCR beta libraries via UMI-labeled 5' RACE. TCRdb processed the 5' RACE reads again and assigns one entry to each CDR3 protein, with no DNA. The sample table sets out about 11,000 distinct CDR3 sequences. The sample consisted of CD8+ stem-like memory T cells (TSCM and TCM) sorted from PBMCs. Subset denoted: stem-like memory CD8 T cells (TSTEM), CCR7+ PD-1- TIGIT-. These receptors were taken from a human donor in good health.

The rearrangement uses TRBV28 and TRBJ2-1. The CDR3 extends over 14 amino acids. Germline lookup yields CDR1 MDHEN and CDR2 SYDVKM. The CDR3 reads CASSPGTSYNEQFF.

V and J are TRBV29-1 and TRBJ2-7; TCRdb proposes TRBD1, but this gene call is untestable without DNA. Germline loops: CDR1 SQVTM, CDR2 ANQGSEA. The length of the CDR3 is 12 residues. CDR3: CSVGGQDYEQYF.

Judged by frequency, this clonotype is medium-sized. The chain has TRBV24-1 and TRBJ2-1; the D call from TCRdb, TRBD2, cannot be confirmed without DNA. This CDR3 is built from 15 residues. Looked up from germline, CDR1 is KGHDR and CDR2 is SFDVKD. The CDR3 region is CATSSGTSGYNEQFF.

The J gene is TRBJ2-1, the V gene TRBV30. The CDR3 is 13 residues long. Germline CDR1 reads GTSNPN; CDR2 reads SVGIG (reference sequence). CDR3 sequence: CAWGSNLRDEQFF.

The chain carries TRBV7-2 and TRBJ2-7; TCRdb returns TRBD2, unconfirmable since there is no DNA. CDR3 length: 14 amino acids. The germline V gene has CDR1 SGHTA and CDR2 FQGNSA. Here the CDR3 reads CASSLESQGHEQYF. The full variable domain, with the rest looked up from reference TRBV7-2 and TRBJ2-7, is GAGVSQSPSNKVTEKGKDVELRCDPISGHTALYWYRQSLGQGLEFLIYFQGNSAPDKSGLPSDRFSAERTGGSVSTLTIQRTQQEDSAVYLCASSLESQGHEQYFGPGTRLTVT.

The J gene is TRBJ2-7, the V gene TRBV10-3. Germline lookup yields CDR1 ENHRY and CDR2 SYGVKD. The CDR3 extends over 15 amino acids. The CDR3 loop reads CAISESKGGLYEQYF.

V and J are TRBV27 and TRBJ2-4. Germline CDR1 and CDR2: MNHEY and SMNVEV (reference sequence). CDR3 length: 16 residues. The chain's CDR3 is CASSLSGLMVQNIQYF.

This chain links TRBV2 with TRBJ2-7; TCRdb calls TRBD2, which cannot be checked without DNA. The CDR3 length is 14 residues. Looked up from germline, CDR1 is SNHLY and CDR2 is FYNNEI. CDR3 amino acids: CASQTSGSEYEQYF.

The chain is built from TRBV24-1 and TRBJ2-7; the TCRdb D gene call, TRBD1, has no DNA to confirm it. The CDR3 length is 15 residues. Germline V gene data show CDR1 as KGHDR and CDR2 as SFDVKD. This chain's CDR3 is CATSDPGDSGYEQYF.